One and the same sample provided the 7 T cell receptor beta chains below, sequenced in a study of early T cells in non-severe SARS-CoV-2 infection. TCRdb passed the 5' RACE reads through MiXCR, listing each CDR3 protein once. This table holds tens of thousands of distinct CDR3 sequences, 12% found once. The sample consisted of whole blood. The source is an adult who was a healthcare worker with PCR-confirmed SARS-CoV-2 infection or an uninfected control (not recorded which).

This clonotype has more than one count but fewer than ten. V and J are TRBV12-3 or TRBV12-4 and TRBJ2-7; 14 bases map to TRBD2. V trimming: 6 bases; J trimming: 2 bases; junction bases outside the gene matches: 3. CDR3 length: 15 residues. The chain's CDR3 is CASRRLAGGTYEQYF. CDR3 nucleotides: TGTGCCAGCAGAAGACTAGCGGGAGGGACCTACGAGCAGTACTTC.

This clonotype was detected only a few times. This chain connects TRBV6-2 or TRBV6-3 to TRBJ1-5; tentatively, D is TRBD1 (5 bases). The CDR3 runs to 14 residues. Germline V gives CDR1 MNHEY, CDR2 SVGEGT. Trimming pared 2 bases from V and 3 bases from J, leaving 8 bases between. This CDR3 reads CASSYRQYNQPQHF. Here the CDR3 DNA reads TGTGCCAGCAGTTACCGACAGTACAATCAGCCCCAGCATTTT.

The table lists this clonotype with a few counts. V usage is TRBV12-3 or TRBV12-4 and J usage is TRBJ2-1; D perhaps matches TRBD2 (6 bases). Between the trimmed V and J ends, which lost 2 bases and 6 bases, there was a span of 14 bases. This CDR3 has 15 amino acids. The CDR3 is CASSLRRGSGNEQFF. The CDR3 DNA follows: TGTGCCAGCAGTTTACGTAGGGGTAGCGGCAATGAGCAGTTCTTC.

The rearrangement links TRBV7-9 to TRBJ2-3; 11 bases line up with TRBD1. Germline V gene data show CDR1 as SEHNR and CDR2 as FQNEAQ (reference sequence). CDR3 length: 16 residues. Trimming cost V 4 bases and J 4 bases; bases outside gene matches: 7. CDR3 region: CASSSEEGQGADTQYF. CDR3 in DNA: TGTGCCAGCAGCTCGGAGGAGGGACAGGGGGCAGATACGCAGTATTTT.

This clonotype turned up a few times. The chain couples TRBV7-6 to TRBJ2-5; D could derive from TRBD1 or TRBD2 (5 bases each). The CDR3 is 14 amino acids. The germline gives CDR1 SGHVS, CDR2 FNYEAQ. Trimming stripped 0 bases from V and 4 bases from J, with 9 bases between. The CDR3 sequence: CASSLALGVETQYF. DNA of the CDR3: TGTGCCAGCAGCTTAGCGCTGGGGGTAGAGACCCAGTACTTC.

The CDR3 DNA reads TGTGCCAGCAGCTTAGGGCCCGGGACACCCCTCCACTTT. This codes for CASSLGPGTPLHF. V and J are TRBV3-1 and TRBJ1-6; D remains unclear. CDR1 and CDR2 from the germline V gene are LGHDT and YNNKEL (reference sequence). CDR3 length: 13 residues. V was trimmed by 5 bases and J by 11 bases, leaving 13 bases between them.

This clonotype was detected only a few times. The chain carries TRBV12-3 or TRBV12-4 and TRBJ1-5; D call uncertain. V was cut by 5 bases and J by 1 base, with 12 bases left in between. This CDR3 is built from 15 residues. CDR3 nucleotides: TGTGCCAGCAGTCCCTCAGGCTTAAGCAATCAGCCCCAGCATTTT. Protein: CASSPSGLSNQPQHF.